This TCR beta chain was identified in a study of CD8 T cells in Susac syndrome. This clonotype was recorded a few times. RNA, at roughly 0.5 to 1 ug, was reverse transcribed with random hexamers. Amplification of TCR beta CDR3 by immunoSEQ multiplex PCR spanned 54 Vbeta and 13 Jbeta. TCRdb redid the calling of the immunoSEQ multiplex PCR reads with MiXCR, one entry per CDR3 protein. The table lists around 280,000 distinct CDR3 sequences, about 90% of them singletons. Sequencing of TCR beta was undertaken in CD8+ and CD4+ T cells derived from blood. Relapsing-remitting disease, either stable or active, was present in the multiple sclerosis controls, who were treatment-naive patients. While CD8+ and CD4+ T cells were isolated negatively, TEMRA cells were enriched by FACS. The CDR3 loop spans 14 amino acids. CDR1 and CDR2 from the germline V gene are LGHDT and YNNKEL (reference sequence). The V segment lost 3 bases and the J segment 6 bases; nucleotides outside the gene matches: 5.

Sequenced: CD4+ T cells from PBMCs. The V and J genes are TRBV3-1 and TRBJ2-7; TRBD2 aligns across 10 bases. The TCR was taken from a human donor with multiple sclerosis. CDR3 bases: TGTGCCAGCAGCCAGGCTAGCGGGAGCCGCGAGCAGTACTTC. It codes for CASSQASGSREQYF.